A selection of T cell receptor beta chains follows, all from one sample in a study of radiotherapy plus CTLA-4 blockade in lung cancer. TCRdb keeps only in-frame clones here, not all; method: immunoSEQ multiplex PCR. The data hold 40,000 or so clones, with over 55% observed a single time. The specimen comprised peripheral blood, sampled from a patient treated with radiotherapy plus ipilimumab. The origin of the receptors is a human donor with non-small cell lung cancer who had a partial response to radiotherapy plus ipilimumab. Both conserved end residues are part of each CDR3.

CDR3aa	len	v_gene	j_gene
CSARAVTEAFF	11	TRBV20-1	TRBJ1-1
CAWSGRERGYEQYF	14	TRBV30	TRBJ2-7
CASSYPGQGGQFF	13	TRBV6-5	TRBJ2-1
CASAPGGMNEKLFF	14	TRBV9	TRBJ1-4
CASSLTGNSGNTIYF	15	TRBV5-1	TRBJ1-3
CAISESGGIQETQYF	15	TRBV10-3	TRBJ2-5
CASSHPGTDYGYTF	14	TRBV4-1	TRBJ1-2
CASSPGGNSNQPQHF	15	TRBV6-1	TRBJ1-5
CASSSSGIKETQYF	14	TRBV13	TRBJ2-5
CASTTDRGRNQPQHF	15	TRBV6-5	TRBJ1-5
CASSVLPATGSYNEQFF	17	TRBV9	TRBJ2-1
CASSLGGTGSHEQYF	15	TRBV2	TRBJ2-7
CATTTGGLTNYGYTF	15	TRBV6-1	TRBJ1-2
CASSYLRGAYNSPLHF	16	TRBV6-5	TRBJ1-6
CASSENRDPAWAQYF	15	TRBV25-1	TRBJ2-3
CASSRDSFGEQFF	13	TRBV7-9	TRBJ2-1
CASRPTGLGGYTF	13	TRBV6-1	TRBJ1-2
CASSFAGDSYNEQFF	15	TRBV27	TRBJ2-1
CASSVGLAGGLSEQYF	16	TRBV5-1	NA
CASSLLLSADSNQPQHF	17	TRBV5-5	TRBJ1-5
CASQIRTDTQYF	12	TRBV6-6	TRBJ2-3
CASSLDYSSYEQYF	14	TRBV5-4	NA
CASSQDRSGGEKETQYF	17	TRBV4-2	TRBJ2-5
CASSVGQGSNQPQHF	15	TRBV9	TRBJ1-5
CASSAFGTGFNEKLFF	16	TRBV27	TRBJ1-4
CAISSAGVRTPNTGELFF	18	TRBV10-3	TRBJ2-2
CASSARQGNGGELFF	15	TRBV19	TRBJ2-2
CASRRDRNVYEQYF	14	TRBV6-4	TRBJ2-7
CASSELGVALNEQFF	15	TRBV2	TRBJ2-1
CASSHLRDRAEAFF	14	TRBV14	TRBJ1-1
CAWYLAGEKYF	11	TRBV30	TRBJ2-3
CASSLRGGSYNEQFF	15	TRBV5-6	TRBJ2-1
CASSLTSGGLWNEQFF	16	TRBV11-3	TRBJ2-1
CASSTFAGGQTFGTQYF	17	TRBV2	TRBJ2-3
CASSQDLGRTYEQYF	15	TRBV7-2	TRBJ2-7
CASSVFTSGGADTQYF	16	TRBV9	TRBJ2-3
CASSPLRGQGGMNTEAFF	18	TRBV5-1	TRBJ1-1
CASSRPGLYGYTF	13	TRBV6-1	TRBJ1-2
CASSLATGVGEQYF	14	TRBV11-3	TRBJ2-7
CASSLEIGRLTEAFF	15	TRBV9	TRBJ1-1
CASSLTDYSNQPQHF	15	TRBV5-5	TRBJ1-5
CASSPRASGSTDTQYF	16	TRBV4-2	TRBJ2-3
CAISAGGGEKLFF	13	TRBV10-3	TRBJ1-4
CASMGGGWDGYTF	13	TRBV25-1	TRBJ1-2
CASSWRGRGYDGYTF	15	TRBV6-5	TRBJ1-2
CASSELGTGDTEAFF	15	TRBV10-1	TRBJ1-1
CASSGGGNLNTGELFF	16	TRBV27	TRBJ2-2
CASRAPGEQYF	11	TRBV6-1	TRBJ2-7
CASSSWAGGSSNEQFF	16	TRBV27	TRBJ2-1
CASSFGQGPTYEQYF	15	TRBV11-2	TRBJ2-7
CASSLSSGAYNEQFF	15	TRBV7-2	TRBJ2-1
CAGSPGQGLLSEQYF	15	TRBV4-1	NA
CAISEAVKLPGNTIYF	16	TRBV10-3	TRBJ1-3